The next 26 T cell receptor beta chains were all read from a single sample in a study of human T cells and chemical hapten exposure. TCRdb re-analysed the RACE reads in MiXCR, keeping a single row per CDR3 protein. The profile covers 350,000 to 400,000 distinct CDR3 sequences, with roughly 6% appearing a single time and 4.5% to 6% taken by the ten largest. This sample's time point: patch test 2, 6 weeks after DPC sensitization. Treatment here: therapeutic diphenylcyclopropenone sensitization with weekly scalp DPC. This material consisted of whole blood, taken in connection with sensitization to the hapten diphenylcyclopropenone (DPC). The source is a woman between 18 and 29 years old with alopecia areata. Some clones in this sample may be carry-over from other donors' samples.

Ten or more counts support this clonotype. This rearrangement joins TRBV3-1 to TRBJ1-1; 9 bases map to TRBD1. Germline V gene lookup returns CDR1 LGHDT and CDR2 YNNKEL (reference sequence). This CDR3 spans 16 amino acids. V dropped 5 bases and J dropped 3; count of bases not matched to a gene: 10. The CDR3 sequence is CASSNNRGPGDTEAFF. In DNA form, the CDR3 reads TGTGCCAGCAGCAACAACAGGGGGCCTGGGGACACTGAAGCTTTCTTT.

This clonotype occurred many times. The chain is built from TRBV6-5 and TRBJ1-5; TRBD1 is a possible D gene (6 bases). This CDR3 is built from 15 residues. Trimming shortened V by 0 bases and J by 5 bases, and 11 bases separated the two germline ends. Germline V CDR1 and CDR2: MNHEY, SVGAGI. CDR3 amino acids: CASSYSTGGDQPQHF. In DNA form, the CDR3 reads TGTGCCAGCAGTTACTCTACCGGGGGCGATCAGCCCCAGCATTTT.

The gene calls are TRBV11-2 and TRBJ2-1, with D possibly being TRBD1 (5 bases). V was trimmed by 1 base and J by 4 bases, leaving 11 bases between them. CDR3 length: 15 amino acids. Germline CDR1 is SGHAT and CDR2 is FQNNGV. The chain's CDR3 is CASSLGGAGYNEQFF. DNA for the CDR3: TGTGCCAGCAGCTTAGGTGGGGCAGGGTACAATGAGCAGTTCTTC.

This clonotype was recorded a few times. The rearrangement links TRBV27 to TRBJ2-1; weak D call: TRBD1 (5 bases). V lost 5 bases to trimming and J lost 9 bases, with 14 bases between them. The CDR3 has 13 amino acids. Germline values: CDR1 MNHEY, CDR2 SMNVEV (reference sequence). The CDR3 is CASSPFGAAEQFF. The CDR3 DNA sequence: TGTGCCAGCAGTCCCTTTGGGGCGGCTGAGCAGTTCTTC.

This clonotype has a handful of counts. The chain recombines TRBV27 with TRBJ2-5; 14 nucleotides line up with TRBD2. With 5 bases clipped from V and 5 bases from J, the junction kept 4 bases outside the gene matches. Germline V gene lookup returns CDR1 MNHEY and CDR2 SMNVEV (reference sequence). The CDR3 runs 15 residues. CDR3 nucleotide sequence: TGTGCCAGCAGTGCGGGACTAGCGGGGGTCGAGACCCAGTACTTC. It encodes CASSAGLAGVETQYF.

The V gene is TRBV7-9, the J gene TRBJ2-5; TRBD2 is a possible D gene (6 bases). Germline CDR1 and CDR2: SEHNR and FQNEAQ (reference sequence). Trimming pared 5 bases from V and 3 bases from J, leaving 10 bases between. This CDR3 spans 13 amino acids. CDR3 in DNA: TGTGCCAGCAGCCCGACTAGGAAAGAGACCCAGTACTTC. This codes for CASSPTRKETQYF.

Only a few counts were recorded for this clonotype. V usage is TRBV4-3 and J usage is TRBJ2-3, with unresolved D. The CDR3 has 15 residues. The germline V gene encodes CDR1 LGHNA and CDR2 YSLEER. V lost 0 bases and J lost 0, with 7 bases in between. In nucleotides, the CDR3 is TGCGCCAGCAGCCAAGAACCCTTTAGCACAGATACGCAGTATTTT. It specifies CASSQEPFSTDTQYF.

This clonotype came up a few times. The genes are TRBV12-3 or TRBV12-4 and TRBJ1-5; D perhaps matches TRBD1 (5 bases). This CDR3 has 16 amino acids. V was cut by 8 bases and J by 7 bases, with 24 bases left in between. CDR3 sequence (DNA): TGTGCCAGCGGCCCTTATGGCAGACCCGAGGGGCAGCCCCAGCATTTT. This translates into CASGPYGRPEGQPQHF.

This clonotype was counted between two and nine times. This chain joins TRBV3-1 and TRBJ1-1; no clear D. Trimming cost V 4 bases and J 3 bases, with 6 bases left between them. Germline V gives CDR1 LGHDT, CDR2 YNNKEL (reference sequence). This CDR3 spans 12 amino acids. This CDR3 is CASSLRDTEAFF. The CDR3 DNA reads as TGTGCCAGCAGCCTCAGAGACACTGAAGCTTTCTTT.

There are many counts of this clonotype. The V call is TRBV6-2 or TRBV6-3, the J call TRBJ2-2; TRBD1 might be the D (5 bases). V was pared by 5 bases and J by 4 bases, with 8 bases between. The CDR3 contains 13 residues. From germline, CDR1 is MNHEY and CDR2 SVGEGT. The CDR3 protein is CASSGHFTGELFF. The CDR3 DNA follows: TGTGCCAGCAGTGGACACTTCACCGGGGAGCTGTTTTTT.

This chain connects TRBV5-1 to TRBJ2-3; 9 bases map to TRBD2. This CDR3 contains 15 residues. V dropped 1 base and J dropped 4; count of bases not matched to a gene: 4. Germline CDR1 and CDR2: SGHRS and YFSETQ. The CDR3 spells CASSLTGLAPDTQYF. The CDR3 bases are TGCGCCAGCAGCTTGACTGGACTAGCGCCAGATACGCAGTATTTT.

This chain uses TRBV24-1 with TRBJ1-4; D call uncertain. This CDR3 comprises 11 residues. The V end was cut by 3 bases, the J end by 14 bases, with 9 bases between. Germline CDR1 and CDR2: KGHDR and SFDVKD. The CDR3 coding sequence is TGTGCCACCAGTGATGGAGGGAAGCTGTTTTTT. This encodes CATSDGGKLFF.

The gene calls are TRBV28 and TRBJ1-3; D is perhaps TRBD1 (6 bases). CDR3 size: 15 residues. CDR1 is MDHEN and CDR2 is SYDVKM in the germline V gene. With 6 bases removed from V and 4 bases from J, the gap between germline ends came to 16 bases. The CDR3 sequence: CASSYREAVGNTIYF. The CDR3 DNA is TGTGCCAGCAGCTACAGGGAAGCGGTCGGAAACACCATATATTTT.

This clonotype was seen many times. CDR3 region: CASSPTLGNRYEKLFF. The DNA of the CDR3 is TGTGCCAGCAGCCCAACTCTCGGAAACCGATATGAAAAACTGTTTTTT. The rearrangement joins TRBV7-6 to TRBJ1-4; D unresolved. Germline CDR1 and CDR2: SGHVS and FNYEAQ. The CDR3 is 16 amino acids. V shed 5 bases and J shed 6 bases, with 19 bases lying between them.

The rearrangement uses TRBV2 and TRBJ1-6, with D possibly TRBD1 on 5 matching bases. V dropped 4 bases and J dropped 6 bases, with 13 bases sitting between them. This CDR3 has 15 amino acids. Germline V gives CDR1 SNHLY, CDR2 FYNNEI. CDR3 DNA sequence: TGTGCCAGCAGTGGGGGGAGACCGGGTAATTCACCCCTCCACTTT. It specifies CASSGGRPGNSPLHF. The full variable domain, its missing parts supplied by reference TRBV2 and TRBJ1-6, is EPEVTQTPSHQVTQMGQEVILRCVPISNHLYFYWYRQILGQKVEFLVSFYNNEISEKSEIFDDQFSVERPDGSNFTLKIRSTKLEDSAMYFCASSGGRPGNSPLHFGNGTRLTVT.

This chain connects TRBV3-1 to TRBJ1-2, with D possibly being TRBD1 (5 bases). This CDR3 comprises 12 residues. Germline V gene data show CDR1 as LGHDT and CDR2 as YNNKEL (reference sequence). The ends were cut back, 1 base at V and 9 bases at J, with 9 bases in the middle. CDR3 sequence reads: CASSQVGESYTF. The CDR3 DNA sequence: TGTGCCAGCAGCCAAGTGGGGGAGAGCTACACCTTC.

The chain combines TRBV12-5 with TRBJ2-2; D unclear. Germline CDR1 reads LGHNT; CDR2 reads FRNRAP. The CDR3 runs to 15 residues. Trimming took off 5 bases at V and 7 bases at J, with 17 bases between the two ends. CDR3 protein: CASGAPLQEGGELFF. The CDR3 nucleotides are TGTGCTAGTGGTGCTCCCCTCCAGGAAGGCGGGGAGCTGTTTTTT.

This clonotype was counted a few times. CDR3 protein: CASRAGAPNSPLHF. In DNA, the CDR3 is TGTGCCAGCCGGGCCGGGGCCCCCAATTCACCCCTCCACTTT. The chain employs TRBV7-2 and TRBJ1-6; D is perhaps TRBD1 (5 bases). This CDR3 comprises 14 residues. Trimming removed 8 bases from V and 7 bases from J, with 15 bases in between. Germline-derived CDR1 and CDR2 are SGHTA and FQGNSA. The variable domain in full, completed from reference TRBV7-2 and TRBJ1-6, reads GAGVSQSPSNKVTEKGKDVELRCDPISGHTALYWYRQSLGQGLEFLIYFQGNSAPDKSGLPSDRFSAERTGGSVSTLTIQRTQQEDSAVYLCASRAGAPNSPLHFGNGTRLTVT.

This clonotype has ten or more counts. CDR3 DNA sequence: TGTGCCAGCAGCTTAGAGGTAGGGGCCGACTCCTACAATGAGCAGTTCTTC. It is translated as CASSLEVGADSYNEQFF. The chain joins TRBV11-2 to TRBJ2-1; TRBD1 is a possible D gene (5 bases). V was shortened by 0 bases and J by 0 bases, with 12 bases between the two germline ends. The CDR3 extends over 17 amino acids. Germline V CDR1 and CDR2: SGHAT, FQNNGV.

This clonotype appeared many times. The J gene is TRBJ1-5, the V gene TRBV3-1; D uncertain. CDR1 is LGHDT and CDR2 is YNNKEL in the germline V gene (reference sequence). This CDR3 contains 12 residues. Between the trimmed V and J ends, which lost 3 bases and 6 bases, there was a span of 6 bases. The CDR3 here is CASSHRGQPQHF. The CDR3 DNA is TGTGCCAGCAGCCACAGAGGTCAGCCCCAGCATTTT. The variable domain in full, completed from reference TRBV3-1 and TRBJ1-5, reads DTAVSQTPKYLVTQMGNDKSIKCEQNLGHDTMYWYKQDSKKFLKIMFSYNNKELIINETVPNRFSPKSPDKAHLNLHINSLELGDSAVYFCASSHRGQPQHFGDGTRLSIL.

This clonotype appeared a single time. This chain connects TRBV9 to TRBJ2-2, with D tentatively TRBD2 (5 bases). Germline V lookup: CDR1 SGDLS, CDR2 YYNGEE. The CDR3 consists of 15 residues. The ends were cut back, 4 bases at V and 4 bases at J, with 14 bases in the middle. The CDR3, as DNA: TGTGCCAGCAGCTACCGAGAGGGCGGCACCGGGGAGCTGTTTTTT. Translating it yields CASSYREGGTGELFF.

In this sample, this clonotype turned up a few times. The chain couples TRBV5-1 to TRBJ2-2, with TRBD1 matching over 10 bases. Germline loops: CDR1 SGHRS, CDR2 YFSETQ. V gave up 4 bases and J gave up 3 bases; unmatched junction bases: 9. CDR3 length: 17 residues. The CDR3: CASSARDRGRDTGELFF. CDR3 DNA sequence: TGCGCCAGCAGCGCACGGGACAGGGGTCGGGACACCGGGGAGCTGTTTTTT.

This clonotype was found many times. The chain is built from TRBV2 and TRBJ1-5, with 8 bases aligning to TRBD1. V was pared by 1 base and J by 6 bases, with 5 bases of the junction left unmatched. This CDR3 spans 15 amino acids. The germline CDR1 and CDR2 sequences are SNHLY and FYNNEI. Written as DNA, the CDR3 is TGTGCCAGCAGTGAAGGCAGGGGGCGAATTCAGCCCCAGCATTTT. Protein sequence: CASSEGRGRIQPQHF.

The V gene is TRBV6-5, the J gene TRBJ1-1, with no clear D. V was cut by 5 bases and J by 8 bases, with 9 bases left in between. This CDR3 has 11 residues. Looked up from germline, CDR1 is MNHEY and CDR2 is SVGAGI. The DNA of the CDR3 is TGTGCCAGCAGTGTTGGGTTGGAAGCTTTCTTT. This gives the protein CASSVGLEAFF.

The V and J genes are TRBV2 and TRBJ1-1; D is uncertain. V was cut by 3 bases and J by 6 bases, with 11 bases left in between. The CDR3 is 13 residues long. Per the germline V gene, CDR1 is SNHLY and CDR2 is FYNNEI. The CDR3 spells CASSDRGPSEAFF. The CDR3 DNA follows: TGTGCCAGCAGTGACAGAGGACCGTCTGAAGCTTTCTTT.

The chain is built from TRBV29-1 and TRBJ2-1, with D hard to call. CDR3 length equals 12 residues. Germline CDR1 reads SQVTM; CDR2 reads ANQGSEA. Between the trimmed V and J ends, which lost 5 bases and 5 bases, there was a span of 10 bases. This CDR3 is CSVFARNNEQFF. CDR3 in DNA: TGCAGCGTTTTTGCCCGGAACAATGAGCAGTTCTTC.